The clone carrying this TCR beta chain was seen just once. Its antigen is still unknown. Since a much larger clone is just one base distant, this may be a read error. There were TCR beta CDR3 regions amplified from RNA transcripts. Initially, a first-round RT-PCR of the TCR CDR3 employed the HTBI primer set. TCRdb recomputed calls from the multiplex PCR reads with MiXCR, one row per CDR3 protein. The data contain about 300,000 distinct CDR3 sequences, around 19% of them singletons. The data were taken from a study of T cells in Graves' hyperthyroidism and ophthalmopathy. The germline V gene encodes CDR1 SGHDT and CDR2 YYEEEE. This CDR3 contains 14 residues. Overall study results and limits: Researchers found most expanded thyroid clonotypes above 0.001 in blood as well.

The chain links TRBV5-6 to TRBJ1-1; D might be TRBD1 (5 bases). The sample taken for sequencing was blood. The receptor was derived from a man in his fifties or sixties with Graves' ophthalmopathy. The CDR3 sequence is CASSFGHLDVEALF. CDR3 nucleotides: TGTGCCAGCAGCTTCGGACATTTAGATGTTGAAGCTCTCTTT.